These 13 T cell receptor beta chains came from one sample sequenced in a study of blood T cell repertoires in COVID-19. The assay was immunoSEQ multiplex PCR, and TCRdb's table has in-frame clones only and misses some. The sample holds roughly 280,000 clones, approximately 86% seen once. Sequences were obtained from peripheral blood. The receptors stem from a woman aged 60-75 years with COVID-19, enrolled during active disease.

The chain is built from TRBV5-8 and TRBJ2-2; TRBD2 matches 9 bases. The CDR3 sequence is 16 residues long. Per germline, CDR1 SGHTS and CDR2 YDEGEE. The V gene end was trimmed by 4 bases and the J gene end by 1 base; junction bases not matched to a gene: 5. In DNA form, the CDR3 reads TGTGCCAGCAGCCGCATAGCGGGAGTGAACACCGGGGAGCTGTTTTTT. This sequence encodes CASSRIAGVNTGELFF.

The V call is TRBV18, the J call TRBJ2-5; 7 bases are shared with TRBD1. This CDR3 comprises 13 residues. The germline CDR1 and CDR2 sequences are KGHSH and LQKENI. The V segment lost 4 bases and the J segment 5 bases; nucleotides outside the gene matches: 4. The CDR3 DNA reads as TGTGCCAGCTCACAGGGGGCATGGGAGACCCAGTACTTC. Translating it yields CASSQGAWETQYF.

The chain combines TRBV6-2 or TRBV6-3 with TRBJ1-5; the D is unclear. This CDR3 comprises 13 residues. Between the trimmed V and J ends, which lost 2 bases and 5 bases, there was a span of 7 bases. Germline V gives CDR1 MNHEY, CDR2 SVGEGT. CDR3 DNA: TGTGCCAGCAGTTACATCCCCGATCAGCCCCAGCATTTT. Protein sequence: CASSYIPDQPQHF.

The chain has TRBV7-7 and TRBJ2-1; D is ambiguous. The CDR3 totals 13 residues. Germline loops: CDR1 SSHAT, CDR2 FNYEAQ (reference sequence). V was trimmed by 2 bases and J by 11 bases, leaving 13 bases between them. The CDR3: CASSLSQEAQQFF. In nucleotides, the CDR3 is TGTGCCAGCAGCTTATCTCAAGAGGCCCAGCAGTTCTTC.

The chain couples TRBV28 to TRBJ2-7, with TRBD1 as a possible D gene (5 bases). The CDR3 loop spans 13 amino acids. The germline V gene has CDR1 MDHEN and CDR2 SYDVKM. Trimming removed 5 bases at V and 5 bases at J, with 13 bases between. In DNA, the CDR3 is TGTGCCAGCAGTCCCCGCCAGGGTAACGAGCAGTACTTC. It specifies CASSPRQGNEQYF.

The gene calls are TRBV29-1 and TRBJ2-3, with TRBD2 matching 8 bases. Germline values: CDR1 SQVTM, CDR2 ANQGSEA. There are 14 residues in the CDR3. Unmatched junction bases numbered 11, after V lost 7 bases and J lost 5 bases. CDR3 loop: CSDRETGLVDTQYF. The CDR3 region has the DNA TGCAGCGATCGCGAAACGGGACTAGTAGATACGCAGTATTTT.

The V gene is TRBV5-6, the J gene TRBJ2-1, with D possibly being TRBD2 (6 bases). Deletions cut 4 bases from V and 4 bases from J, with 15 bases between. CDR1 and CDR2 (germline): SGHDT, YYEEEE. The CDR3 extends over 15 amino acids. The DNA of the CDR3 is TGTGCCAGCAGCCCTCTGGCGGGGACTTACAATGAGCAGTTCTTC. This codes for CASSPLAGTYNEQFF.

The rearrangement uses TRBV6-4 and TRBJ2-1, with D possibly being TRBD2 (5 bases). CDR3 length: 15 residues. The germline CDR1 and CDR2 sequences are MRHNA and SNTAGT. Between the trimmed V and J ends, which lost 5 bases and 7 bases, there was a span of 18 bases. CDR3 protein: CASSPELVVLNEQFF. CDR3 in DNA: TGTGCCAGCAGTCCGGAACTAGTTGTACTTAATGAGCAGTTCTTC.

V gene TRBV29-1 combines with J gene TRBJ2-7; D may be TRBD2 (5 bases). CDR1 and CDR2 (germline): SQVTM, ANQGSEA. The germline V and J ends were trimmed by 4 bases and 4 bases, with 14 bases remaining between them. CDR3 length: 13 residues. CDR3 loop: CSVGETRGYEQYF. CDR3 DNA: TGCAGCGTTGGCGAGACTCGGGGATACGAGCAGTACTTC.

This clone was seen a single time. The chain has TRBV29-1 and TRBJ2-7; 9 bases agree with TRBD1. This CDR3 is built from 12 residues. Germline assignment: CDR1 SQVTM and CDR2 ANQGSEA. The junction had 5 bases not matched to a gene; V was cut back by 7 bases and J by 4 bases. The CDR3 DNA is TGCAGCGGGGGGACAGGGTCTTACGAGCAGTACTTC. Translating it yields CSGGTGSYEQYF.

The V and J genes are TRBV4-1 and TRBJ2-1, with 14 bases identical to TRBD2. There are 16 residues in the CDR3. V lost 4 bases, J lost 6 bases, and 5 bases stayed unmatched. The germline V gene encodes CDR1 MGHRA and CDR2 YSYEKL. This CDR3 reads CASSPTGTSGSNEQFF. CDR3 DNA sequence: TGCGCCAGCAGCCCAACCGGGACTAGCGGGAGCAATGAGCAGTTCTTC.

This chain uses TRBV5-5 with TRBJ1-1, with D unclear. CDR1 is SGHKS, CDR2 YYEKEE, per germline (reference sequence). V gave up 3 bases and J gave up 2 bases, with 11 bases separating them. The CDR3 is 14 amino acids. CDR3 DNA: TGTGCCAGCAGCTCGACTAATTACAACACTGAAGCTTTCTTT. Its protein is CASSSTNYNTEAFF.

V usage is TRBV12-3 or TRBV12-4 and J usage is TRBJ1-2; D ambiguous. V lost 2 bases, J lost 4 bases, and 8 bases lay in between. The CDR3 extends over 13 amino acids. DNA for the CDR3: TGTGCCAGCAGTTTACGGGGAGCCTATGGCTACACCTTC. Its translation is CASSLRGAYGYTF.